Reported below is one T cell receptor beta chain. What it binds is not known. Per the germline V gene, CDR1 is SGHDN and CDR2 is FVKESK. This CDR3 spans 14 amino acids. V gave up 0 bases and J gave up 3 bases, with 6 bases separating them. The data belong to a study of cytomegalovirus exposure and HLA in healthy donors. The PCR contained 60 Vbeta and 13 Jbeta primers. Clones were read by immunoSEQ multiplex PCR, and TCRdb kept only the in-frame ones, dropping some. The sample has fewer than 150,000 clones, and its top ten clones hold 2% to 3%. Study-wide results and caveats: Later analysis showed most CMV-associated TCR beta chains appearing HLA-restricted. Researchers counted 180 or so TCR beta chains as cytomegalovirus-associated. It was reported that TCR beta sequences correctly inferred the HLA-A and HLA-B alleles for most subjects.

Donors showed nominal health when sampled, although they likely had unrecorded immune exposures. Sample: PBMCs. The J gene is TRBJ1-5, the V gene TRBV14; the D is unclear. The sequence derives from a man aged 35 to 55 in good health and CMV-seronegative. The CDR3 DNA follows: TGTGCCAGCAGCCAAGACAGGCTCAATCAGCCCCAGCATTTT. Protein sequence: CASSQDRLNQPQHF.